Listed below are T cell receptor beta chains from one sample, sequenced in a study of Ad26.COV2.S vaccination and SARS-CoV-2 variants. Data came from immunoSEQ multiplex PCR; TCRdb stores just in-frame clones and leaves some out. Among about 480,000 clones, around 85% were seen once, and the ten largest hold about 13%. This sample comprised peripheral blood, obtained in a trial of Ad26.COV2.S vaccine versus placebo. The receptors derive from a person between 18 and 60 years old who received the Ad26.COV2.S COVID-19 vaccine or a placebo. The CDR3 runs from the conserved cysteine through the conserved F or W. D genes are given only for firm matches. Only part of the rows carry a size: once, few, many, or a class if the clone is expanded.

>15|TRBV2|NA|TRBJ1-6|NA
TGTGCCAGCAGCAGGGACACAAAATATAATTCACCCCTCCACTTT
CASSRDTKYNSPLHF
>18|TRBV5-1|TRBD1|TRBJ1-4|NA
TGCGCCAGCAGCTTCACTCCGGGACAGGGTAATTATAATGAAAAACTGTTTTTT
CASSFTPGQGNYNEKLFF
>14|TRBV28|NA|TRBJ1-1|NA
TGTGCCAGCACCCGTGGGGGGATGAACACTGAAGCTTTCTTT
CASTRGGMNTEAFF
>15|TRBV7-6|TRBD2|TRBJ2-1|few
TGTGCCAGCAGCTTATTCGCGGGAGGGCCCAGTGAGCAGTTCTTC
CASSLFAGGPSEQFF
>13|TRBV28|NA|TRBJ2-4|NA
TGTGCCAGCAGTTCTCTCCCAGTTGCCATTCAGTACTTC
CASSSLPVAIQYF
>15|TRBV14|NA|TRBJ2-1|NA
TGTGCCAGCACCGTCGAACCGCCTGTTTACAATGAGCAGTTCTTC
CASTVEPPVYNEQFF
>13|TRBV5-6|NA|TRBJ1-2|NA
TGTGCCAGCAGTCACTTCGGGGGGACCGGCTACACCTTC
CASSHFGGTGYTF
>15|TRBV11-3|NA|TRBJ2-1|NA
TGTGCCAGCAGCTTTTCTGGCGGGGGCTTTAATGAGCAGTTCTTC
CASSFSGGGFNEQFF
>19|TRBV14|TRBD2|TRBJ2-5|NA
TGTGCCAGCAGCTCTACATTTCCACGACTAGCGGGCAGAAAAGAGACCCAGTACTTC
CASSSTFPRLAGRKETQYF
>14|TRBV5-1|NA|TRBJ2-1|NA
TGCGCCAGCAGCTTCGCGAATATCCACAATGAGCAGTTCTTC
CASSFANIHNEQFF
>16|TRBV7-8|NA|TRBJ1-1|NA
TGTGCCAGCAGCCCATTCCGGGCCGCGGGTTACACTGAAGCTTTCTTT
CASSPFRAAGYTEAFF
>14|TRBV30|TRBD1|TRBJ1-6|NA
TGTGCCTGGAGGAGGACAGGGGTTGATTCACCCCTCCACTTT
CAWRRTGVDSPLHF
>14|TRBV4-3|NA|TRBJ2-1|NA
TGCGCCAGCAGCCAAGACCCCCAATCGGGGGAGCAGTTCTTC
CASSQDPQSGEQFF
>13|TRBV7-9|NA|TRBJ1-5|few
TGTGCCAGCAGTCCGGACCTCAATCAGCCCCAGCATTTT
CASSPDLNQPQHF
>14|TRBV7-2|NA|TRBJ2-7|NA
TGTGCCAGCAGCTTAGAAGGGGGGACAGCCGAGCAGTACTTC
CASSLEGGTAEQYF
>17|TRBV28|NA|TRBJ1-5|few
TGTGCCAGCAGTCCTGGGGGGGCCACACTTAGCAATCAGCCCCAGCATTTT
CASSPGGATLSNQPQHF
>15|TRBV28|NA|TRBJ2-5|once
TGTGCCAGCAGTTTAATAGGTTGGGTCCAAGAGACCCAGTACTTC
CASSLIGWVQETQYF
>15|TRBV9|NA|TRBJ2-7|NA
TGTGCCAGCAGCGTAGGTGGACAGACCACCCACGAGCAGTACTTC
CASSVGGQTTHEQYF
>14|TRBV28|TRBD2|TRBJ2-7|NA
TGTGCCAGCACCCCTAGCGGGAGGTCCTACGAGCAGTACTTC
CASTPSGRSYEQYF
>14|TRBV11-2|NA|TRBJ2-1|NA
TGTGCCAGCAGGAGATCGGGCCTTGACCATGAGCAGTTCTTC
CASRRSGLDHEQFF
>13|TRBV6-5|NA|TRBJ1-1|NA
TGTGCCAGCAGTTACGGCCCCGGGACTGAAGCTTTCTTT
CASSYGPGTEAFF
>14|TRBV19|NA|TRBJ2-3|NA
TGTGCCAGTAGTATAGACGGGGGACGCGATACGCAGTATTTT
CASSIDGGRDTQYF
>11|TRBV2|NA|TRBJ1-6|NA
TGTGCCAGCAGGGGTAATTCACCCCTCCACTTT
CASRGNSPLHF
>12|TRBV29-1|NA|TRBJ2-5|NA
TGCAGCGTTCGGGGGAGGATGGAGACCCAGTACTTC
CSVRGRMETQYF
>17|TRBV27|NA|TRBJ2-1|NA
TGTGCCAGCAGTTTATTTTTTGTGGCGGGCACGAACAATGAGCAGTTCTTC
CASSLFFVAGTNNEQFF
>11|TRBV28|NA|TRBJ1-2|few
TGTGCCAGCAGGGATGCGTCAGGCTACACCTTC
CASRDASGYTF
>14|TRBV5-1|NA|TRBJ2-2|NA
TGCGCCAGCAGCCTCTCGGTTTGGGGCGGGGAGCTGTTTTTT
CASSLSVWGGELFF
>12|TRBV10-3|NA|TRBJ1-1|NA
TGTGCCATCAGTGATTTGGCAGCTGAAGCTTTCTTT
CAISDLAAEAFF
>15|TRBV2|NA|TRBJ2-1|NA
TGTGCCAGCACTCTGACTCTTCTCTCCTACAATGAGCAGTTCTTC
CASTLTLLSYNEQFF
>14|TRBV15|NA|TRBJ1-1|NA
TGTGCCACCAGCGGATTCCGTGGGGGGCGAGGAGCTTTCTTT
CATSGFRGGRGAFF
>18|TRBV5-6|NA|TRBJ1-5|NA
TGTGCCAGCAGCTTGGGGGGACAAATTCCCTATAGCAATCAGCCCCAGCATTTT
CASSLGGQIPYSNQPQHF
>16|TRBV4-2|TRBD2|TRBJ2-3|NA
TGTGCCAGCAGCCAGTGGGCTAGCGGGAGAACAGATACGCAGTATTTT
CASSQWASGRTDTQYF
>14|TRBV11-1|NA|TRBJ2-7|NA
TGTGCCAGCAGCTTCGGGGTCAGGGTCGGCGAGCAGTACTTC
CASSFGVRVGEQYF
>16|TRBV9|NA|TRBJ2-1|NA
TGTGCCAGCAGCGCTCGGGAGGGACAGGTTTACAATGAGCAGTTCTTC
CASSAREGQVYNEQFF
>15|TRBV6-2/TRBV6-3|NA|TRBJ2-2|NA
TGTGCCAGCAGTTCCACCCGGGTCCTGACCGGGGAGCTGTTTTTT
CASSSTRVLTGELFF
>15|TRBV19|NA|TRBJ1-5|NA
TGTGCCAGTAGTACCGGACAGTCCAGTAGACAGCCCCAGCATTTT
CASSTGQSSRQPQHF
>15|TRBV4-2|NA|TRBJ2-6|NA
TGTGCCAGCAGCCAAGAGGGAGCTGGGGCCAACGTCCTGACTTTC
CASSQEGAGANVLTF
>16|TRBV6-4|TRBD2|TRBJ2-1|NA
TGTGCCAGCAGTGTCTTAGCGGGAGGGCCATACAATGAGCAGTTCTTC
CASSVLAGGPYNEQFF
>17|TRBV7-8|TRBD1|TRBJ2-1|NA
TGTGCCAGCAGCCGGCAGGACAGGGGAAGCTCCTACAATGAGCAGTTCTTC
CASSRQDRGSSYNEQFF
>12|TRBV12-3/TRBV12-4|TRBD2|TRBJ2-3|NA
TGTGCCAGCAGCGCGGGAGTACATACGCAGTATTTT
CASSAGVHTQYF
>17|TRBV6-2/TRBV6-3|TRBD2|TRBJ2-1|NA
TGTGCCAGCAGTTACTCGGTGACAGCGGGGGTTTACAATGAGCAGTTCTTC
CASSYSVTAGVYNEQFF
>14|TRBV6-2/TRBV6-3|NA|TRBJ2-7|NA
TGTGCCAGCAGTTACGGAACAGCTTCCTACGAGCAGTACTTC
CASSYGTASYEQYF
>15|TRBV11-2|NA|TRBJ2-6|NA
TGTGCCAGCAGCCGCAATCACGGAGGGGCCAACGTCCTGACTTTC
CASSRNHGGANVLTF
>15|TRBV5-4|NA|TRBJ2-7|NA
TGTGCCAGCAGCTTGCACGGGCTAGCTGTCCACGAGCAGTACTTC
CASSLHGLAVHEQYF
>13|TRBV6-5|TRBD1|TRBJ1-5|NA
TGTGCCAGCAGGGACAGGGGCCATCAGCCCCAGCATTTT
CASRDRGHQPQHF
>13|TRBV10-3|TRBD1|TRBJ1-2|NA
TGTGCCATCCAACGACAGGGCGGCTATGGCTACACCTTC
CAIQRQGGYGYTF
>16|TRBV7-9|NA|TRBJ1-2|once
TGTGCCAGCAGCCCAAGGGGGGGTGTCTTTAGCTATGGCTACACCTTC
CASSPRGGVFSYGYTF
>16|TRBV10-3|TRBD2|TRBJ2-2|NA
TGTGCCATCAGTGAGAGAGCGGGAAGAACGGCCGGGGAGCTGTTTTTT
CAISERAGRTAGELFF
>15|TRBV27|TRBD2|TRBJ2-7|NA
TGTGCCAGCAGTTTCTTACTAGCGGGAGTAAACGAGCAGTACTTC
CASSFLLAGVNEQYF
>15|TRBV5-8|TRBD2|TRBJ2-5|once
TGTGCCAGCAGCTCTCGGACTAGCGATAAGAGGACCCAGTACTTC
CASSSRTSDKRTQYF
>15|TRBV19|NA|TRBJ1-2|many
TGTGCCAGTAGTAAGTGGTCAGGGGACAACTATGGCTACACCTTC
CASSKWSGDNYGYTF
>16|TRBV27|NA|TRBJ2-2|NA
TGTGCCAGCAGACTAGGGCCAGGGGTGGTCACCGGGGAGCTGTTTTTT
CASRLGPGVVTGELFF
>13|TRBV21-1|NA|TRBJ2-7|NA
TGTGCCAGCAGCAAAGCGGGGGTCCCCTGTGGGAACTTC
CASSKAGVPCGNF
>13|TRBV21-1|NA|TRBJ1-6|NA
TGTGCCAGCAGCAAAGACTCGACTTCACCCCTCCACTTT
CASSKDSTSPLHF
>11|TRBV29-1|TRBD2|TRBJ2-3|NA
TGCAGCGTCAGGGTGGGGACTAGCCAGTATTTT
CSVRVGTSQYF
>14|TRBV28|NA|TRBJ1-1|once
TGTGCCAGCAGTTTAGGGGGTGTCGGCACTGAAGCTTTCTTT
CASSLGGVGTEAFF